These 27 T cell receptor beta chains share one sample of origin, sequenced in a study of patients and donors after allogeneic stem cell transplantation. Each CDR3 protein gets one entry after TCRdb re-called the RT-PCR reads with MiXCR. The table shows hundreds of thousands of distinct CDR3 sequences, with around an eighth occurring only once. The sequenced material came from blood, either unsorted or a sorted T cell fraction (not recorded which). The receptors shown here come from a human donor who was either an allogeneic HSCT recipient or a stem cell or donor lymphocyte infusion donor (not recorded which). It is not recorded whose cells these are; they may come from a transplant donor.

This clonotype was counted between two and nine times. The chain recombines TRBV4-3 with TRBJ2-7, with D perhaps TRBD2 (5 bases). The V end was cut by 3 bases, the J end by 2 bases, with 14 bases between. Germline assignment: CDR1 LGHNA and CDR2 YSLEER. The CDR3 runs to 15 residues. In nucleotides, the CDR3 is TGCGCCAGCAGCCAGTCTGTGGACGGGGCCTACGAGCAGTACTTC. This gives the protein CASSQSVDGAYEQYF.

This clonotype was observed a handful of times. J is TRBJ2-2 and V is TRBV6-2 or TRBV6-3; weak D call: TRBD2 (5 bases). CDR1 and CDR2 (germline): MNHEY, SVGEGT. Trimming pared 5 bases from V and 6 bases from J, leaving 13 bases between. The CDR3 loop spans 14 amino acids. The CDR3 reads CASSELVGAGELFF. In DNA, the CDR3 is TGTGCCAGCAGTGAACTAGTGGGCGCCGGGGAGCTGTTTTTT.

The chain recombines TRBV10-3 with TRBJ2-3, with 8 bases fitting TRBD2. Germline-derived CDR1 and CDR2 are ENHRY and SYGVKD. J lost 1 base, V lost 8 bases, and 5 bases had no gene match. The CDR3 runs to 14 residues. For the CDR3, the DNA is TGTGCCATCGCCGATAGCGGGGGCACAGATACGCAGTATTTT. Its protein product is CAIADSGGTDTQYF.

The rearrangement joins TRBV5-6 to TRBJ1-1; 9 nucleotides line up with TRBD1. With 4 bases clipped from V and 4 bases from J, the junction kept 11 bases outside the gene matches. CDR1 is SGHDT, CDR2 YYEEEE, per germline. This CDR3 is built from 16 residues. The chain's CDR3 is CASSIIPGQGITEAFF. CDR3 DNA sequence: TGTGCCAGCAGCATAATCCCGGGACAGGGAATCACTGAAGCTTTCTTT.

The gene calls are TRBV5-1 and TRBJ1-5; 9 bases fit TRBD1. The V gene end was trimmed by 4 bases and the J gene end by 5 bases; junction bases not matched to a gene: 7. This CDR3 is 15 amino acids long. Germline V gene lookup returns CDR1 SGHRS and CDR2 YFSETQ. The CDR3 DNA reads as TGCGCCAGCAGCCCCGGGACAGGGTTAGATCAGCCCCAGCATTTT. It encodes CASSPGTGLDQPQHF.

J is TRBJ2-1 and V is TRBV18; D remains unclear. The CDR3 is made up of 12 amino acids. V was trimmed by 5 bases and J by 7 bases, leaving 9 bases between them. Germline CDR1 reads KGHSH; CDR2 reads LQKENI. The CDR3 protein is CASSGDRNEQFF. For the CDR3, the DNA is TGTGCCAGCTCAGGCGATCGGAATGAGCAGTTCTTC.

The genes are TRBV18 and TRBJ2-7; unclear D gene. The germline V gene has CDR1 KGHSH and CDR2 LQKENI. The CDR3 totals 16 residues. Between the trimmed V and J ends, which lost 5 bases and 2 bases, there was a span of 19 bases. The CDR3 loop is CASSSSGSSPTYEQYF. The CDR3 region has the DNA TGTGCCAGCTCATCCTCCGGGTCTTCCCCAACCTACGAGCAGTACTTC.

This clonotype has only a few counts. V and J are TRBV7-9 and TRBJ1-3; D call uncertain. Germline lookup yields CDR1 SEHNR and CDR2 FQNEAQ (reference sequence). Trimming removed 5 bases at V and 0 bases at J, with 8 bases between. The CDR3 has 14 amino acids. CDR3: CASSTASSGNTIYF. DNA of the CDR3: TGTGCCAGCAGCACGGCCAGCTCTGGAAACACCATATATTTT.

As concerns this clonotype: The junction does not match germline at one end; this may be a read error. This chain links TRBV3-1 with TRBJ1-2, with TRBD1 identical over 11 bases. Germline CDR1 is LGHDT and CDR2 is YNNKEL (reference sequence). This CDR3 has 15 amino acids. The CDR3 reads CTSSHDGQGAQGYTF. The CDR3 region has the DNA TGTACCAGCAGCCATGACGGACAGGGGGCTCAAGGCTACACCTTC.

This clonotype was counted ten times or more. This chain joins TRBV12-3 or TRBV12-4 and TRBJ2-2; the D gene is possibly TRBD1 (6 bases). With 6 bases removed from V and 7 bases from J, the gap between germline ends came to 15 bases. The CDR3 totals 14 residues. The CDR3 bases are TGTGCCAGCAGGGGACAAGGGAGCATCGGGGAGCTGTTTTTT. Amino acids: CASRGQGSIGELFF.

In its sample, this clonotype was seen many times. The CDR3 DNA follows: TGCAGCGTTGGAGACAGGGCGAACACTGAAGCTTTCTTT. This codes for CSVGDRANTEAFF. V gene TRBV29-1 combines with J gene TRBJ1-1; 7 bases line up with TRBD1. Unmatched junction bases numbered 3, after V lost 4 bases and J lost 1 base. The CDR3 runs to 13 residues. CDR1 SQVTM and CDR2 ANQGSEA come from the germline V gene.

The gene calls are TRBV11-2 and TRBJ2-1; 12 positions agree with TRBD2. The CDR3 extends over 16 amino acids. CDR1 is SGHAT and CDR2 is FQNNGV in the germline V gene. The V and J ends lost 1 base and 12 bases, in that order; junction bases with no gene match: 10. DNA for the CDR3: TGTGCCAGCAGCTTAGTGGGTCTAGCGGGGGGGCCTGGGCAGTTCTTC. This translates into CASSLVGLAGGPGQFF.

This clonotype has ten or more counts. The CDR3 nucleotides are TGTGCCAGCAGCTTGGTGGGGAGCTCTGGAAACACCATATATTTT. It encodes CASSLVGSSGNTIYF. The chain has TRBV5-4 and TRBJ1-3, with D uncertain. This CDR3 is built from 15 residues. The V and J ends lost 0 bases and 0 bases respectively, with 7 bases between them. The germline CDR1 and CDR2 sequences are SGHNT and YYREEE (reference sequence).

V and J are TRBV2 and TRBJ2-1; TRBD2 matches at 11 bases. V lost 6 bases to trimming and J lost 0 bases; unmatched junction nucleotides: 7. The CDR3 sequence is 17 residues long. Germline CDR1 and CDR2: SNHLY and FYNNEI. The CDR3 bases are TGTGCCAGCAGGGGCACTAGCGGGAGTGGCTCCTACAATGAGCAGTTCTTC. Translated, it gives CASRGTSGSGSYNEQFF.

This clonotype has just a few counts. This chain joins TRBV6-1 and TRBJ2-7, with TRBD1 matching 7 bases. The CDR3 covers 16 residues. Germline CDR1 is MNHNS and CDR2 is SASEGT. With V trimmed by 6 bases and J by 1 base, 12 bases remained unmatched. The CDR3 bases are TGTGCCAGCAGCGGACAGAGACAGGGCGGATCCTACGAGCAGTACTTC. Encoded protein: CASSGQRQGGSYEQYF.

The chain couples TRBV4-1 to TRBJ1-3, with D maybe TRBD1 (5 bases). The CDR3 loop spans 15 amino acids. Trimming left V 3 bases short and J 0 bases short, with 9 bases between. Germline-derived CDR1 and CDR2 are MGHRA and YSYEKL. CDR3 bases: TGCGCCAGCAGCCAGCTTGGGGGCTCTGGAAACACCATATATTTT. Amino acids: CASSQLGGSGNTIYF.

This chain joins TRBV2 and TRBJ2-7; D is perhaps TRBD1 (6 bases). The CDR3 length is 13 residues. The germline V gene has CDR1 SNHLY and CDR2 FYNNEI. The ends were cut back, 10 bases at V and 2 bases at J, with 15 bases in the middle. CDR3 sequence (DNA): TGTGCCACCGCGACAGGCTCTACCTACGAGCAGTACTTC. Translating it yields CATATGSTYEQYF.

The gene calls are TRBV7-9 and TRBJ2-3, with D tentatively TRBD2 (5 bases). Between the trimmed V and J ends, which lost 1 base and 10 bases, there was a span of 12 bases. The length of the CDR3 is 13 residues. Per the germline V gene, CDR1 is SEHNR and CDR2 is FQNEAQ (reference sequence). The CDR3 region is CASSLVGESPQYF. The CDR3 DNA is TGTGCCAGCAGCTTAGTCGGGGAGTCCCCGCAGTATTTT.

The chain couples TRBV18 to TRBJ2-1, with 8 bases that match TRBD2. This CDR3 is built from 17 residues. J lost 8 bases, V lost 3 bases, and 15 bases had no gene match. The germline gives CDR1 KGHSH, CDR2 LQKENI. In DNA form, the CDR3 reads TGTGCCAGCTCACCCCGCTCGGGACTAGTTATAGTAGATGAGCAGTTCTTC. Its translation: CASSPRSGLVIVDEQFF.

The V gene is TRBV6-6, the J gene TRBJ1-4; the D gene is possibly TRBD1 (5 bases). Trimming took 5 bases from V and 8 from J, leaving 12 bases between them. The germline gives CDR1 MNHNY, CDR2 SVGAGI (reference sequence). The CDR3 loop spans 13 amino acids. The CDR3 DNA reads as TGTGCCAGCAGTGGCCGGGGGGGGGAAAAACTGTTTTTT. Its protein is CASSGRGGEKLFF.

This clonotype appeared a few times. This rearrangement joins TRBV20-1 to TRBJ1-5, with 11 positions matching TRBD1. Germline CDR1 DFQATT, CDR2 SNEGSKA (reference sequence). Trimming took 5 bases from V and 0 from J; bases not matched to a gene: 12. There are 18 residues in the CDR3. DNA for the CDR3: TGCAGTGCTTTGCGGTCGGGACAGGGGGTCTATAGCAATCAGCCCCAGCATTTT. Its translation is CSALRSGQGVYSNQPQHF.

This clonotype was counted a few times. This CDR3 is CASSSTRHYEQYF. For the CDR3, the DNA is TGTGCCAGCAGCTCGACTAGGCACTACGAGCAGTACTTC. This chain joins TRBV7-8 and TRBJ2-7, with D possibly TRBD2 on 6 matching bases. Germline V lookup: CDR1 SGHVS, CDR2 FQNEAQ. With 4 bases removed from V and 3 bases from J, the gap between germline ends came to 10 bases. The CDR3 is 13 amino acids.

The chain joins TRBV30 to TRBJ2-2, with a tentative D call TRBD1 (5 bases). Trimming took off 4 bases at V and 4 bases at J, with 16 bases between the two ends. CDR1 and CDR2 (germline): GTSNPN, SVGIG (reference sequence). The CDR3 contains 15 residues. The CDR3 sequence: CAWNEGRRGTGELFF. CDR3 nucleotides: TGTGCCTGGAATGAAGGACGAAGGGGCACCGGGGAGCTGTTTTTT.

The table lists this clonotype with many counts. The chain is built from TRBV12-3 or TRBV12-4 and TRBJ1-3; tentative D call: TRBD1 (5 bases). CDR3 length: 14 residues. V lost 3 bases, J lost 3 bases, and 9 bases lay in between. This CDR3 is CASSLAGLGNTIYF. For the CDR3, the DNA is TGTGCCAGCAGTTTGGCAGGGCTTGGAAACACCATATATTTT.

Only a few counts were recorded for this clonotype. The gene calls are TRBV3-1 and TRBJ1-6; TRBD1 aligns across 7 bases. Trimming at V came to 6 bases and at J to 5 bases, leaving 7 bases not matched to a gene. Per the germline V gene, CDR1 is LGHDT and CDR2 is YNNKEL (reference sequence). CDR3 length equals 15 residues. In DNA, the CDR3 is TGTGCCAGCAGGTACCGGGGACAGAATAATTCACCCCTCCACTTT. It translates to CASRYRGQNNSPLHF.

This chain uses TRBV5-1 with TRBJ2-3, with D hard to call. The germline CDR1 and CDR2 sequences are SGHRS and YFSETQ. There are 13 residues in the CDR3. The V gene lost 6 bases and the J gene lost 4 bases, with 12 bases spanning the gap. Here the CDR3 reads CASTLGPADTQYF. The CDR3 DNA is TGCGCCAGCACCTTAGGACCGGCAGATACGCAGTATTTT.

This clonotype came up many times. The gene calls are TRBV19 and TRBJ1-1, with a possible D match to TRBD1 (6 bases). The CDR3 totals 16 residues. From germline, CDR1 is LNHDA and CDR2 SQIVND (reference sequence). V was clipped by 7 bases and J by 6 bases, with 24 bases between them. This CDR3 reads CASTPSGQSLGAEAFF. The CDR3 region has the DNA TGTGCCAGTACCCCATCCGGACAGTCTTTAGGGGCTGAAGCTTTCTTT.